This T cell receptor (beta chain) was observed in a study of OX40 agonist ivuxolimab in advanced cancers. The CDR3 has 13 amino acids. The germline CDR1 and CDR2 sequences are GTSNPN and SVGIG (reference sequence). Trimming stripped 0 bases from V and 1 base from J, with 6 bases between. Using immunoSEQ multiplex PCR, the repertoire was profiled, and TCRdb retains in-frame clones only, with some absent. The sample consists of around 63,000 clones, about nine tenths of them appearing once. A note on this clone: Its target is unknown.

Sampling of blood occurred at baseline, cycle 4 day 1, and cycle 7 day 1. Broader study findings: Normalized T-cell clonal expansion was also low in a subset of nonresponders.

The chain combines TRBV30 with TRBJ1-1; D remains unclear. The sequence was obtained from an adult with an advanced solid tumor such as melanoma, head and neck, liver or kidney cancer. Here the sequenced sample was CD4+ or CD8+ T cells sorted from blood, taken in a trial of the OX40 agonist ivuxolimab. The CDR3 here is CAWSVNRNTEAFF. The CDR3 region has the DNA TGTGCCTGGAGTGTAAACAGGAACACTGAAGCTTTCTTT. The variable domain in full, with the rest retrieved from reference TRBV30 and TRBJ1-1, is SQTIHQWPATLVQPVGSPLSLECTVEGTSNPNLYWYRQAAGRGLQLLFYSVGIGQISSEVPQNLSASRPQDRQFILSSKKLLLSDSGFYLCAWSVNRNTEAFFGQGTRLTVV.